These 15 T cell receptor beta chains were sequenced from one sample in a study of graft-versus-host responses after intestinal transplantation. Using immunoSEQ multiplex PCR, the repertoire was profiled, and TCRdb retains in-frame clones only, with some absent. The sample has tens of thousands of clones; around 91% are singletons. The antigens these receptors bind are not known. Source: unstimulated CD4+ T cells sorted from spleen or lymph node cells, taken before intestinal transplant. The receptors come from a human donor who received an intestinal transplant.

This clone has a single count. The rearrangement uses TRBV9 and TRBJ2-5, with D uncertain. Germline assignment: CDR1 SGDLS and CDR2 YYNGEE. The CDR3 loop spans 15 amino acids. V lost 0 bases and J 5 bases, leaving 14 bases between the germline ends. This chain's CDR3 is CASSVGDRGKETQYF. The CDR3, as DNA: TGTGCCAGCAGCGTAGGAGACCGCGGTAAGGAGACCCAGTACTTC.

V and J are TRBV19 and TRBJ1-1; D is perhaps TRBD1 (6 bases). Germline V lookup: CDR1 LNHDA, CDR2 SQIVND (reference sequence). This CDR3 is built from 13 residues. V was cut by 5 bases and J by 6 bases, with 13 bases left in between. The CDR3 region is CASSVTGFPEAFF. The CDR3 bases are TGTGCCAGTAGTGTAACAGGGTTCCCTGAAGCTTTCTTT.

The V and J genes are TRBV6-1 and TRBJ1-4, with D possibly being TRBD1 (5 bases). The germline CDR1 and CDR2 sequences are MNHNS and SASEGT. Trimming cost V 3 bases and J 10 bases, with 21 bases left between them. The CDR3 sequence is 16 residues long. The CDR3 nucleotides are TGTGCCAGCAGTGAGGACGGGACTGCGCTGGGCGGAAAACTGTTTTTT. Its translation is CASSEDGTALGGKLFF.

V gene TRBV11-3 combines with J gene TRBJ1-2; 7 nucleotides align to TRBD1. The CDR3 runs to 13 residues. V lost 6 bases, J lost 8 bases, and 9 bases stayed unmatched. The V gene's germline CDR1 is SGHNT and CDR2 YENEEA. The CDR3 protein is CASSPTGESGYTF. The CDR3 region has the DNA TGTGCCAGCAGTCCTACAGGGGAGAGCGGCTACACCTTC.

The J gene is TRBJ1-2, the V gene TRBV11-2, with D unclear. Trimming took 3 bases from V and 2 from J, leaving 4 bases between them. Germline-derived CDR1 and CDR2 are SGHAT and FQNNGV. The CDR3 consists of 12 residues. CDR3 sequence reads: CASSFSNYGYTF. DNA of the CDR3: TGTGCCAGCAGCTTCTCCAACTATGGCTACACCTTC.

The chain joins TRBV6-6 to TRBJ1-5; 7 bases are a match to TRBD1. Germline CDR1 MNHNY, CDR2 SVGAGI (reference sequence). The CDR3 contains 14 residues. V dropped 2 bases and J dropped 5; count of bases not matched to a gene: 3. CDR3 amino acids: CASSYRQGDQPQHF. The CDR3 DNA follows: TGTGCCAGCAGTTACCGACAGGGTGATCAGCCCCAGCATTTT.

The J gene is TRBJ1-6, the V gene TRBV4-3; D possibly corresponds to TRBD1 (5 bases). V gave up 5 bases and J gave up 10 bases, with 15 bases separating them. The CDR3 is made up of 14 amino acids. From germline, CDR1 is LGHNA and CDR2 YSLEER. CDR3 DNA: TGCGCCAGCAGCGACACCCCAGGGAGGTCACCCCTCCACTTT. This gives the protein CASSDTPGRSPLHF.

This clone turned up a few times. V is TRBV2 and J is TRBJ2-1, with 9 bases lining up with TRBD2. V was clipped by 4 bases and J by 4 bases; unmatched bases: 5. The germline gives CDR1 SNHLY, CDR2 FYNNEI. The CDR3 extends over 15 amino acids. This CDR3 is CASSVRAGGYNEQFF. For the CDR3, the DNA is TGTGCCAGCAGTGTACGAGCGGGGGGTTACAATGAGCAGTTCTTC. Based on the CDR3 plus reference TRBV2 and TRBJ2-1, the full variable domain is EPEVTQTPSHQVTQMGQEVILRCVPISNHLYFYWYRQILGQKVEFLVSFYNNEISEKSEIFDDQFSVERPDGSNFTLKIRSTKLEDSAMYFCASSVRAGGYNEQFFGPGTRLTVL.

J is TRBJ1-3 and V is TRBV27, with TRBD1 matching over 12 bases. J gave up 2 bases and V 5 bases, and 10 bases lay outside the gene matches. Germline V lookup: CDR1 MNHEY, CDR2 SMNVEV (reference sequence). The CDR3 has 18 residues. In DNA form, the CDR3 reads TGTGCCAGCAGTGATCTCCGGGACAGGGGGCCAGCTGGAAACACCATATATTTT. It translates to CASSDLRDRGPAGNTIYF.

The chain uses TRBV7-2 and TRBJ1-2, with 9 bases aligning to TRBD1. Germline assignment: CDR1 SGHTA and CDR2 FQGNSA. V gave up 2 bases and J gave up 6 bases; unmatched junction bases: 7. The CDR3 has 15 amino acids. In DNA, the CDR3 is TGTGCCAGCAGCTTAAGTTCGGACAGGGGAGATGGCTACACCTTC. Translated, it gives CASSLSSDRGDGYTF.

This sequence joins TRBV18 and TRBJ1-1; TRBD1 might be the D (6 bases). Trimming left V 6 bases short and J 8 bases short, with 13 bases between. This CDR3 is 12 amino acids long. CDR1 KGHSH and CDR2 LQKENI come from the germline V gene. The CDR3 loop is CASSQGTSEAFF. The CDR3 DNA follows: TGTGCCAGCTCTCAGGGGACATCCGAAGCTTTCTTT.

The V gene is TRBV30, the J gene TRBJ1-1, with a tentative D call TRBD1 (5 bases). The CDR3 totals 13 residues. CDR1 is GTSNPN and CDR2 is SVGIG in the germline V gene (reference sequence). With 2 bases removed from V and 7 bases from J, the gap between germline ends came to 14 bases. The CDR3 reads CAWSRARGDEAFF. The CDR3 region has the DNA TGTGCCTGGAGTAGAGCTAGGGGCGATGAAGCTTTCTTT. The full variable domain, completed using reference TRBV30 and TRBJ1-1, is SQTIHQWPATLVQPVGSPLSLECTVEGTSNPNLYWYRQAAGRGLQLLFYSVGIGQISSEVPQNLSASRPQDRQFILSSKKLLLSDSGFYLCAWSRARGDEAFFGQGTRLTVV.

The J gene is TRBJ2-7, the V gene TRBV7-2; tentatively, D is TRBD1 (6 bases). Germline V gene lookup returns CDR1 SGHTA and CDR2 FQGNSA. This CDR3 contains 15 residues. Trimming left V 1 base short and J 4 bases short, with 14 bases between. The CDR3 region has the DNA TGTGCCAGCAGCTTAGTTGGGGGCAACCCGTACGAGCAGTACTTC. Translation: CASSLVGGNPYEQYF.

The gene calls are TRBV11-2 and TRBJ1-1; no reliable D call. Germline loops: CDR1 SGHAT, CDR2 FQNNGV. This CDR3 is 12 amino acids long. Deletions cut 2 bases from V and 4 bases from J, with 5 bases between. The CDR3 coding sequence is TGTGCCAGCAGCTTATCTTTCACTGAAGCTTTCTTT. Translation gives CASSLSFTEAFF.

This clone has just one count. The rearrangement joins TRBV6-5 to TRBJ2-3; D might be TRBD1 (5 bases). Trimming shortened V by 10 bases and J by 6 bases, and 17 bases separated the two germline ends. The CDR3 loop spans 13 amino acids. Germline CDR1 MNHEY, CDR2 SVGAGI. Here the CDR3 reads CATRRLGVDTQYF. The CDR3 DNA follows: TGTGCCACCCGACGCCTAGGGGTGGATACGCAGTATTTT.